The 10 T cell receptor beta chains below come from one sample, sequenced in a study of shared clonotypes between healthy human individuals. Sequencing used immunoSEQ multiplex PCR; TCRdb keeps in-frame clones, though not all of them. The table records roughly 300,000 clones, around 67% of them present only once. The sample consisted of memory CD4+ T cells sorted from blood. Subset defined: CD45RA-negative fraction. Receptors originate from a man aged 30-40 years in good health.

V is TRBV25-1 and J is TRBJ2-7; no firm D call. The germline gives CDR1 MGHDK, CDR2 SYGVNS. V was shortened by 6 bases and J by 3 bases, with 12 bases between the two germline ends. The CDR3 consists of 13 residues. In DNA, the CDR3 is TGTGCCAGCAGCCTAGGAACTTACTACGAGCAGTACTTC. This sequence encodes CASSLGTYYEQYF.

The chain is built from TRBV9 and TRBJ2-1; D call uncertain. V was trimmed by 4 bases and J by 0 bases, leaving 14 bases between them. Looked up from germline, CDR1 is SGDLS and CDR2 is YYNGEE. This CDR3 is built from 16 residues. CDR3 sequence: CASSHLGPLSYNEQFF. The CDR3 DNA reads as TGTGCCAGCAGCCACCTCGGGCCCCTCTCCTACAATGAGCAGTTCTTC.

The chain employs TRBV25-1 and TRBJ2-7; TRBD2 matches at 13 bases. The CDR3 contains 18 residues. Germline V CDR1 and CDR2: MGHDK, SYGVNS. Trimming took 4 bases from V and 2 from J; bases not matched to a gene: 11. The CDR3 loop reads CASSGRLAGGPAPYEQYF. The CDR3 coding sequence is TGTGCCAGCAGTGGACGACTAGCGGGAGGACCAGCTCCCTACGAGCAGTACTTC.

The chain links TRBV11-2 to TRBJ2-7; D uncertain. Trimming left V 2 bases short and J 1 base short, with 3 bases between. The CDR3 totals 12 residues. CDR1 is SGHAT and CDR2 is FQNNGV in the germline V gene. For the CDR3, the DNA is TGTGCCAGCAGCTTAAGGTCCTACGAGCAGTACTTC. Translated: CASSLRSYEQYF.

The rearrangement joins TRBV15 to TRBJ2-3; no reliable D call. This CDR3 is built from 14 residues. Germline CDR1 is LNHNV and CDR2 is YYDKDF (reference sequence). V was shortened by 4 bases and J by 1 base, with 9 bases between the two germline ends. For the CDR3, the DNA is TGTGCCACCAGCAACTTAGACGGCACAGATACGCAGTATTTT. Translated, it gives CATSNLDGTDTQYF.

The gene calls are TRBV19 and TRBJ2-3; 11 nucleotides agree with TRBD2. This CDR3 has 15 amino acids. Germline V gives CDR1 LNHDA, CDR2 SQIVND (reference sequence). The V segment lost 5 bases and the J segment 3 bases; nucleotides outside the gene matches: 4. The CDR3 is CASSATSGITDTQYF. For the CDR3, the DNA is TGTGCCAGTAGTGCGACTAGCGGGATAACAGATACGCAGTATTTT.

The V gene is TRBV29-1, the J gene TRBJ2-7, with 9 positions matching TRBD1. Germline V CDR1 and CDR2: SQVTM, ANQGSEA. The V segment lost 4 bases and the J segment 2 bases; nucleotides outside the gene matches: 6. The CDR3 consists of 14 residues. The DNA for the CDR3 is TGCAGCGTTGTGTCCGGGACAGGGACCTACGAGCAGTACTTC. This encodes CSVVSGTGTYEQYF.

The chain recombines TRBV5-6 with TRBJ2-2; D might be TRBD2 (5 bases). CDR1 and CDR2 from the germline V gene are SGHDT and YYEEEE. The CDR3 is 15 amino acids. V lost 1 base to trimming and J lost 2 bases, with 9 bases between them. The CDR3 DNA sequence: TGTGCCAGCAGCTTGACGGGATTAAACACCGGGGAGCTGTTTTTT. The encoded protein is CASSLTGLNTGELFF.

V gene TRBV5-4 combines with J gene TRBJ2-3, with TRBD2 as a possible D gene (7 bases). Germline values: CDR1 SGHNT, CDR2 YYREEE (reference sequence). The length of the CDR3 is 15 residues. The V end lost 4 bases, the J end lost 2 bases, and 14 bases lay between the germline ends. The CDR3 region is CASSPQGGNTDTQYF. The CDR3 DNA sequence: TGTGCCAGCAGCCCACAGGGAGGGAACACAGATACGCAGTATTTT. The full variable domain, rest sourced from reference TRBV5-4 and TRBJ2-3, is ETGVTQSPTHLIKTRGQQVTLRCSSQSGHNTVSWYQQALGQGPQFIFQYYREEENGRGNFPPRFSGLQFPNYSSELNVNALELDDSALYLCASSPQGGNTDTQYFGPGTRLTVL.

This clone was seen repeatedly, ten times or more. The V gene is TRBV2, the J gene TRBJ2-7; the D is unclear. Germline lookup yields CDR1 SNHLY and CDR2 FYNNEI. The CDR3 covers 11 residues. Trimming removed 6 bases from V and 7 bases from J, with 10 bases in between. CDR3 sequence: CASRERREQYF. CDR3 DNA sequence: TGTGCCAGCAGAGAACGAAGGGAGCAGTACTTC.